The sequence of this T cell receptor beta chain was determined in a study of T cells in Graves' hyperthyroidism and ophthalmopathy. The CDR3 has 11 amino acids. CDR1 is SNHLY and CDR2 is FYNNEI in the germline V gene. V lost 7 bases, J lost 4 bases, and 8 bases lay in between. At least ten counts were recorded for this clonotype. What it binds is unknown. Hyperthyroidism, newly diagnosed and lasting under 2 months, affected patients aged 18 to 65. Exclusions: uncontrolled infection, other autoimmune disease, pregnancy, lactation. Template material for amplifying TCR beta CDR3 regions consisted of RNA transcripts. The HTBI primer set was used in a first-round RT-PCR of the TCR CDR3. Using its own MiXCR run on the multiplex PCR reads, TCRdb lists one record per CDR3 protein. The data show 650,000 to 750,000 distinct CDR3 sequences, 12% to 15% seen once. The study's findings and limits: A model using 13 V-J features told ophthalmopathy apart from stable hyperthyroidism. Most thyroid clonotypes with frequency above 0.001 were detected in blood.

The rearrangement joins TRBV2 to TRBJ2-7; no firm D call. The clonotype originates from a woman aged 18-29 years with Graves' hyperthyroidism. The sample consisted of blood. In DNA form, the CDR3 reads TGTGCCAGCACCGCGAAGTACGAGCAGTACTTC. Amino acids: CASTAKYEQYF.